The clone carrying this TCR beta chain occurred many times. The antigen is not known. Researchers amplified the TCR beta CDR3 regions from RNA transcripts. With the HTBI primer set, the TCR CDR3 went through a first round of RT-PCR. MiXCR, run by TCRdb on the multiplex PCR reads, gives a single entry per CDR3 protein. The table shows about 360,000 distinct CDR3 sequences, with about 13% occurring only once. This entry belongs to a study of T cells in Graves' hyperthyroidism and ophthalmopathy. Study outcomes and limitations: Blood also held most thyroid clonotypes expanded beyond 0.001. Onset of ophthalmopathy came a median around 7.1 months after the model predicted it.

This CDR3 spans 13 amino acids. From germline, CDR1 is SGHTA and CDR2 FQGNSA. The V and J ends lost 2 bases and 5 bases respectively, with 9 bases between them. Diagnostic decisions used clinical symptoms, serum thyroxine and TRAb, thyroid ultrasound and orbital computed tomography. The chain carries TRBV7-2 and TRBJ1-1, with D tentatively TRBD1 (5 bases). The receptor was isolated from a woman aged 18-35 years with Graves' hyperthyroidism. Sequencing input: blood. The CDR3 nucleotides read TGTGCCAGCAGCTTATGGGCAGGGACTGAAGCTTTCTTT. Protein: CASSLWAGTEAFF. The whole variable domain, filled in from reference TRBV7-2 and TRBJ1-1, reads GAGVSQSPSNKVTEKGKDVELRCDPISGHTALYWYRQSLGQGLEFLIYFQGNSAPDKSGLPSDRFSAERTGGSVSTLTIQRTQQEDSAVYLCASSLWAGTEAFFGQGTRLTVV.